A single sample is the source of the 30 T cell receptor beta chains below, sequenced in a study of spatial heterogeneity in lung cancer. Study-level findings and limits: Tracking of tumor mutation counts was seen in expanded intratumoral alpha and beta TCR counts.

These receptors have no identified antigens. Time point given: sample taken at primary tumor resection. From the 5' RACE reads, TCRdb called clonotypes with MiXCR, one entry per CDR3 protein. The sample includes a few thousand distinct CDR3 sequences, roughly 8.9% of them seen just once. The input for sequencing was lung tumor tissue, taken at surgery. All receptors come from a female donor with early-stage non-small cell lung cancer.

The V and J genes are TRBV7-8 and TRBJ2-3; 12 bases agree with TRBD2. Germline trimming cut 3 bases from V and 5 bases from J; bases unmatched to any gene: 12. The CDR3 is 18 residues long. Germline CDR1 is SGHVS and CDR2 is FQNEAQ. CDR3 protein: CASSLSPSGGAARDTQYF. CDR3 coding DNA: TGTGCCAGCAGCTTGTCGCCTAGCGGGGGGGCCGCTAGAGATACGCAGTATTTT.

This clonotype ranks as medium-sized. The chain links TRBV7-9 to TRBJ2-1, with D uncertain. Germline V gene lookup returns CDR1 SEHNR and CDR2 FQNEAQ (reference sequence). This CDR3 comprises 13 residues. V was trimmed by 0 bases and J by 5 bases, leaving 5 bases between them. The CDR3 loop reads CASSLAIDNEQFF. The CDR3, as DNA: TGTGCCAGCAGCTTAGCGATCGACAATGAGCAGTTCTTC.

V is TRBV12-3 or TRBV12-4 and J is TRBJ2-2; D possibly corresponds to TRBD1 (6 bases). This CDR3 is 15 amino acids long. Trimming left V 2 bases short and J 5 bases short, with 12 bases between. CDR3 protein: CASSLRGQGTGELFF. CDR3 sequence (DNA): TGTGCCAGCAGTTTAAGGGGCCAGGGGACCGGGGAGCTGTTTTTT.

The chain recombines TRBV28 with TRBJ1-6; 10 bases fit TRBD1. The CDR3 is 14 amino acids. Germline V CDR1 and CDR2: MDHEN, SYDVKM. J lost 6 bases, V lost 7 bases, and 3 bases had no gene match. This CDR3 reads CASIDRGLNSPLHF. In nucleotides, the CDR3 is TGTGCCAGCATTGACAGGGGGCTTAATTCACCCCTCCACTTT. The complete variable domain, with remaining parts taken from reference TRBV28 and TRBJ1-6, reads DVKVTQSSRYLVKRTGEKVFLECVQDMDHENMFWYRQDPGLGLRLIYFSYDVKMKEKGDIPEGYSVSREKKERFSLILESASTNQTSMYLCASIDRGLNSPLHFGNGTRLTVT.

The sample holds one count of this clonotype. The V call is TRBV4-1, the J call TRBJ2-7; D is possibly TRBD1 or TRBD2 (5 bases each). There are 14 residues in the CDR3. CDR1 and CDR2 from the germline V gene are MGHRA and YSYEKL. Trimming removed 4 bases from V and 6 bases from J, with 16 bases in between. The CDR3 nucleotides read TGCGCCAGCAGCCCCGGGGCGTGGGGTCCCGAGCAGTACTTC. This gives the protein CASSPGAWGPEQYF.

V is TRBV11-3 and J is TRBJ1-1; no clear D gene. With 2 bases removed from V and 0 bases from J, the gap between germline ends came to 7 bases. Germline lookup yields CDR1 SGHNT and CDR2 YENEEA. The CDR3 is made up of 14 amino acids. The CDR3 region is CASSLPGMNTEAFF. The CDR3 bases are TGTGCCAGCAGCTTACCGGGGATGAACACTGAAGCTTTCTTT.

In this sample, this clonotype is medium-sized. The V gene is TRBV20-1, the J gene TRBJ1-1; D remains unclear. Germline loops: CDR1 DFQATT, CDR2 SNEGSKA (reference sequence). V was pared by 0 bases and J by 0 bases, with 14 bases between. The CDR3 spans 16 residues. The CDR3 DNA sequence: TGCAGTGCTAGAGATCTGGGGAAGGGCCTGAACACTGAAGCTTTCTTT. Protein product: CSARDLGKGLNTEAFF.

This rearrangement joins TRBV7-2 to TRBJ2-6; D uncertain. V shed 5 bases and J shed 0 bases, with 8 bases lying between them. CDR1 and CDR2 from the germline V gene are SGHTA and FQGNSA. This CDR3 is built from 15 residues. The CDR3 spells CASSLGDSGANVLTF. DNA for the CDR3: TGTGCCAGCAGCCTTGGAGACTCTGGGGCCAACGTCCTGACTTTC.

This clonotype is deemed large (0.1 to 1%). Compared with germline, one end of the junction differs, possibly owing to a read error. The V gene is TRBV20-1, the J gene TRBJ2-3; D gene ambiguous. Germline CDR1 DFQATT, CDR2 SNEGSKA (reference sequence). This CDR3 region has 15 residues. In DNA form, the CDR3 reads TGCAGTGCTCGAGAGGTGGCGGATTTCACAGATACGCAGTATTTT. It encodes CSAREVADFTDTQYF.

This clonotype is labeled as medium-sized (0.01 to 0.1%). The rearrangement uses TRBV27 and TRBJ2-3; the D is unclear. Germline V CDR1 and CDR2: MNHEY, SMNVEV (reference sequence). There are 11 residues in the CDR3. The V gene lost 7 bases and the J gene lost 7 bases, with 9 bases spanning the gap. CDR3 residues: CASTYGYTQYF. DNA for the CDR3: TGTGCCAGCACCTATGGGTATACGCAGTATTTT.

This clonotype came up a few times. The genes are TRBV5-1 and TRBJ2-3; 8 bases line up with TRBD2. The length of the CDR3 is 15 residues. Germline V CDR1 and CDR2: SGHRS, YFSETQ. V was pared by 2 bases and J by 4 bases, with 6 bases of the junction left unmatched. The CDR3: CASSFVPGGPDTQYF. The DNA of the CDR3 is TGCGCCAGCAGCTTTGTTCCGGGGGGGCCAGATACGCAGTATTTT.

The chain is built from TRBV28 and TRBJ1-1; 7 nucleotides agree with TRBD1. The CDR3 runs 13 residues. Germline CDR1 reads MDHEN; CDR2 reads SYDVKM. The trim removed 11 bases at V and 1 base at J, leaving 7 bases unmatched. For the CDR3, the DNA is TGTGCCGCGTTGGGACAGAGGAACACTGAAGCTTTCTTT. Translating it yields CAALGQRNTEAFF.

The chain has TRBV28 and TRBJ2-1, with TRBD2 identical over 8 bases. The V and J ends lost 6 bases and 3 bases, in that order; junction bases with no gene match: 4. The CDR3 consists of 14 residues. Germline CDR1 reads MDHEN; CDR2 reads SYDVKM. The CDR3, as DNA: TGTGCCAGCAGAAGGACTAGCCACTACAATGAGCAGTTCTTC. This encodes CASRRTSHYNEQFF.

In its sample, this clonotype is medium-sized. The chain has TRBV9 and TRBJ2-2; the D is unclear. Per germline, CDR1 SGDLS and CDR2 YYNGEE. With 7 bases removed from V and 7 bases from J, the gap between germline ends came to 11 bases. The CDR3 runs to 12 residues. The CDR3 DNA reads TGTGCCAGCGTAGAAACCCACGGGGAGCTGTTTTTT. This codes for CASVETHGELFF.

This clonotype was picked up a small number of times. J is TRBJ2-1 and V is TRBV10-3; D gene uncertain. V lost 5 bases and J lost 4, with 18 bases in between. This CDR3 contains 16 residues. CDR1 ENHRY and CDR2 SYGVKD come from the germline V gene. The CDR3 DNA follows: TGTGCCATCAGTTCTACCGGGCCCTGGAAGTACAATGAGCAGTTCTTC. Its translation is CAISSTGPWKYNEQFF.

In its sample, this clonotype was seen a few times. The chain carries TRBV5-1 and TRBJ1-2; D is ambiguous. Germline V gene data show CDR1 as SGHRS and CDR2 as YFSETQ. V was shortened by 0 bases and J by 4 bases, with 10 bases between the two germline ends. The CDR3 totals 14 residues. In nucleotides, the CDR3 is TGCGCCAGCAGCTTGGACCCGGGGAGCTATGGCTACACCTTC. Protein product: CASSLDPGSYGYTF. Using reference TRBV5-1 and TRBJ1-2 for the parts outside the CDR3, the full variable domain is KAGVTQTPRYLIKTRGQQVTLSCSPISGHRSVSWYQQTPGQGLQFLFEYFSETQRNKGNFPGRFSGRQFSNSRSEMNVSTLELGDSALYLCASSLDPGSYGYTFGSGTRLTVV.

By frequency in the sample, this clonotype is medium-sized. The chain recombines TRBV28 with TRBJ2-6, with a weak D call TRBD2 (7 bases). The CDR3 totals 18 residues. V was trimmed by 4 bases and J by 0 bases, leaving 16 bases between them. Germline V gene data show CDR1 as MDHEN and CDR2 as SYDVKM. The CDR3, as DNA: TGTGCCAGCAGTTCCGAAGGGGGGGCCTCCTCTGGGGCCAACGTCCTGACTTTC. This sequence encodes CASSSEGGASSGANVLTF.

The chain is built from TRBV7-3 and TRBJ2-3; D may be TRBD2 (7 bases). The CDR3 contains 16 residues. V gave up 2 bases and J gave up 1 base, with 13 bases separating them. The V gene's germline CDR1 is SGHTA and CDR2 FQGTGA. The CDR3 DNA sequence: TGTGCCAGCAGCTTACTGGGGGGGCTCGGCACAGATACGCAGTATTTT. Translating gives CASSLLGGLGTDTQYF.

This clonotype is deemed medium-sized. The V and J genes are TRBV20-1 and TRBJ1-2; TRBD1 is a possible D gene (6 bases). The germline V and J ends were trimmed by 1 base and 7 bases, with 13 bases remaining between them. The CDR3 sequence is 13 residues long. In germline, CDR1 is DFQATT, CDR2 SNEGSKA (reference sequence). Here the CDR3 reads CSARVPDRFGYTF. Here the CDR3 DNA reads TGCAGTGCTAGAGTCCCCGACAGGTTTGGCTACACCTTC.

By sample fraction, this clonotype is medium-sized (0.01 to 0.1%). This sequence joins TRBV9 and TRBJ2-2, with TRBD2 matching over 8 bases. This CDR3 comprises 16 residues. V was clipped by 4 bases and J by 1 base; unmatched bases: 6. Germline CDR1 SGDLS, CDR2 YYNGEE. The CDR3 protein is CASSSGAGENTGELFF. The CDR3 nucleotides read TGTGCCAGCAGCTCCGGAGCGGGGGAGAACACCGGGGAGCTGTTTTTT.

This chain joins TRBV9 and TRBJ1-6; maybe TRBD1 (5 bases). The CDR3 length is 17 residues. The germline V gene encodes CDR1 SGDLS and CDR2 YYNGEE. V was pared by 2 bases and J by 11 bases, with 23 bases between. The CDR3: CASSVDAGQIPDPPLHF. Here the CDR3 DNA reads TGTGCCAGCAGCGTCGACGCGGGGCAAATCCCGGATCCACCCCTCCACTTT.

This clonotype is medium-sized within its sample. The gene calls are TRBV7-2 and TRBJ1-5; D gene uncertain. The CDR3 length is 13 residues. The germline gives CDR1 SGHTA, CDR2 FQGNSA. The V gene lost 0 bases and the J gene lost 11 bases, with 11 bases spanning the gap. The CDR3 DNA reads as TGTGCCAGCAGCTTAGCGCTACAAGGGTCCCAGCATTTT. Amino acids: CASSLALQGSQHF.

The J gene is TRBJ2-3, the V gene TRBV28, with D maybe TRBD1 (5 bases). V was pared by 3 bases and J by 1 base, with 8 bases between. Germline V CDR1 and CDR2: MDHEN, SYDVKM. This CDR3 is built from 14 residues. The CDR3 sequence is CASSFLQGTDTQYF. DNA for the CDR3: TGTGCCAGCAGTTTTTTACAGGGCACAGATACGCAGTATTTT.

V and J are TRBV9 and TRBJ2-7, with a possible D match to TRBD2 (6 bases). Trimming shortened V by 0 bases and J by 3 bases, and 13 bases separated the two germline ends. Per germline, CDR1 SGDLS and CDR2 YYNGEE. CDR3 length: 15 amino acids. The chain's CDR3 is CASSVAPTGGYEQYF. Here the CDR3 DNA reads TGTGCCAGCAGCGTAGCCCCTACCGGGGGCTACGAGCAGTACTTC.

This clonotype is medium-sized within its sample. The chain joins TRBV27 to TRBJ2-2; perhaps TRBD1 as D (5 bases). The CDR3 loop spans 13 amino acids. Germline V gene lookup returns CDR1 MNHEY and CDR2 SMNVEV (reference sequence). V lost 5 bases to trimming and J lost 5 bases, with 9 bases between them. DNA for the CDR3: TGTGCCAGCAGTCCACAGGTGACCGGGGAGCTGTTTTTT. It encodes CASSPQVTGELFF.

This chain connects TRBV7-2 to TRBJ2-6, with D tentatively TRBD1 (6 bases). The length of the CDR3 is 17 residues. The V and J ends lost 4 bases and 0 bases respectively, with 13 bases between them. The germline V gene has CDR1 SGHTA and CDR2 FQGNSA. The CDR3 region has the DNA TGTGCCAGCAGCTCCCGGACAGCTCTCTCTGGGGCCAACGTCCTGACTTTC. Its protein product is CASSSRTALSGANVLTF.

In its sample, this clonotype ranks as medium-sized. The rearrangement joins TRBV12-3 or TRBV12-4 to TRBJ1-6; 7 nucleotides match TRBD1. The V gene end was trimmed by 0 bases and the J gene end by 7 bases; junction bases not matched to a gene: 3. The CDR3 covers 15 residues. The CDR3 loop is CASSLAETGNSPLHF. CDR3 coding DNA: TGTGCCAGCAGTTTAGCGGAGACAGGGAATTCACCCCTCCACTTT.

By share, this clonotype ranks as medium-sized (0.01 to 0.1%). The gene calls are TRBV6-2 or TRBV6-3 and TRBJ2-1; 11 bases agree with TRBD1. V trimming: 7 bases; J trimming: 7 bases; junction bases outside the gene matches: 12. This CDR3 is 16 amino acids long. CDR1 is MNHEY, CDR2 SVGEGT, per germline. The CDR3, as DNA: TGTGCCAGCATTCCCGCGGGGGACAGGGGGAATAATGAGCAGTTCTTC. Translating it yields CASIPAGDRGNNEQFF.

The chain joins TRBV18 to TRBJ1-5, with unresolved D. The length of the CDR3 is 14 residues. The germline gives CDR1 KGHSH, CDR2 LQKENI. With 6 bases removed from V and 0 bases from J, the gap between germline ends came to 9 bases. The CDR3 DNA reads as TGTGCCAGCTCGCACGGTGTTAGCAATCAGCCCCAGCATTTT. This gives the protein CASSHGVSNQPQHF.

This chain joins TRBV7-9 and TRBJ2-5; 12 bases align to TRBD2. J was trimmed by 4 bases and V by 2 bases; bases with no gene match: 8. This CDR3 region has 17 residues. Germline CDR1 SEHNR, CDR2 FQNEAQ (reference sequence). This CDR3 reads CASSLSRLAGDIETQYF. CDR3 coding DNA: TGTGCCAGCAGCTTAAGTCGACTAGCGGGGGATATAGAGACCCAGTACTTC.